This TCR beta chain was documented in a study of shared clonotypes between healthy human individuals (dated by TCRdb to about 2020). Background for the entire study: A couple of women and three men aged 18 to 49 years were included in the cohort. For each donor, CD4 naive and CD4 memory were each given three plates, CD8 naive was given two plates, and CD8 memory was given one plate. Blood TCR repertoires of roughly five healthy adults were deeply sequenced to estimate repertoire size and the extent of clonotype sharing between individuals. Libraries were prepared and TCR repertoires were sequenced by different laboratories using diverse techniques, in order to increase sequencing depth and limit assay-specific biases. Per donor, leukapheresis produced somewhere between about 0.9 and 9 billion PBMCs.

Using the deep immunoSEQ assay, multiplex PCR amplified TCR CDR3 regions from genomic DNA. Genomic DNA extracted from each cell subset was distributed evenly over all wells of several immunoSEQ 96-well plates, and each plate served as one replicate. Each replicate PCR for sorted subsets received roughly 0.2 ug genomic DNA, equal to tens of thousands of T cell genomes. Purified libraries were measured with a Qubit 3.0 fluorometer, size-checked on a Bioanalyzer 2100, and measured again with the KAPA Library Quantification kit. Every immunoSEQ 96-well plate was sequenced on a separate single-read 150-cycle Illumina NextSeq 550 flow cell. Regarding the original processing steps: Because the immunoSEQ output included only junctional sequences and no quality scores, the filtering could not be the same as the filtering used for full-length reads. Sequences were annotated with PyIR, a Python wrapper for IgBLAST v1.9, using IMGT germline references to assign V/J genes and CDR3. Reads with weak V/J assignments (E-value above 1e-6), missing CDR3, stop codons, out-of-frame junctions, or ambiguous translated residues were removed. V3J clonotypes were defined as sequences sharing an identical inferred V gene, J gene, and CDR3 amino acid sequence. The percentage overlap between two repertoires was calculated by dividing the number of shared unique clonotypes by the size of the smaller repertoire. Three approaches were used to assess repertoire richness: RTK rarefaction, the Chao1 estimator, and Recon v2.1 estimates of unobserved clonotypes. Generation probabilities for all TCRbeta clonotypes obtained by the gDNA method from a handful of donors were computed using OLGA. Entries here come from immuneACCESS through TCRdb and include only in-frame sequences with V and J called. Some clones fail to appear in such tables; in the studies checked, an unresolved V gene covers under half of the shortfall, and the cause of the remainder is unknown. V, J and clone size were drawn from that table, and D and trimming were deduced from the DNA. In all, the sample holds 2.3 million or so clones, and about 92% of those were seen once. Under 0.45% of the sample goes to the ten largest clones.

The donors were healthy, HIV-negative adults with no recently reported acute infections or vaccinations. Every donor was a Caucasian adult residing in Nashville, Tennessee, USA. CD4+ T cells were enriched by magnetic negative selection; naive cells were then positively selected on CD45RA, and the negative fraction formed the memory subset. After blood collection by leukapheresis, PBMCs were isolated using Ficoll-Histopaque density gradient centrifugation and then cryopreserved in the vapor phase of liquid nitrogen. Purity and quantity of every magnetically sorted T cell population were checked by analytical flow cytometry. From each sorted fraction, genomic DNA was isolated and quantified by UV absorbance on a Nanodrop 2000c. What the authors observed across the whole study: The genetic and exposure-history diversity represented was limited by the small number of donors. Naive subsets generally had larger estimated clonotype richness than memory subsets. Based on pairwise subsampling, the degree of clonotype sharing among donors was expected to be affected by sequencing depth. Sampling was restricted to blood, and TCR repertoires in tissues likely differ from the TCR repertoires found in blood. Rarefaction of sorted-subset datasets indicated incomplete sequencing despite the large sequencing depth. When four donors were compared, the shared fraction of clonotypes was roughly 4.8% for naive CD4, around 3.5% for naive CD8, more than 2% for memory CD4, and less than 0.45% for memory CD8. Compared with non-shared clonotypes, clonotypes shared by all four sorted-subset donors had higher generation probabilities.

Notes on this clone: Its antigen is unknown. No qualities accompany the bases; no much larger clone lies one base away.

The source of this sequence is a man aged 18 to 29 in good health. Some clones in this sample may be carry-over from other donors' samples. Input material: naive CD4+ T cells from PBMCs. The cell subset or site label here, explained by the study, means: CD45RA+ positively selected.

The CDR3 corresponds to CASSLTRQSTDTQYF. The sequenced DNA is TGCGCCAGCAGCTTGACTAGACAGAGCACAGATACGCAGTATTTT. The chain is encoded by TRBV5-1 joined to TRBJ2-3; the D region is possibly TRBD1 or TRBD2, each matching across 5 bases. The germline V gene encodes CDR1 SGHRS and CDR2 YFSETQ. Including the terminal cysteine and phenylalanine, the CDR3 comprises 15 residues. The retained sequence is limited to the CDR3, 45 bases, with the frame set at the first base. Trimming costs V 1 base and J 0 bases, and their ends lie 9 bases apart. This CDR3, with the reference TRBV5-1 and TRBJ2-3 proteins standing in past its ends, gives the full variable domain KAGVTQTPRYLIKTRGQQVTLSCSPISGHRSVSWYQQTPGQGLQFLFEYFSETQRNKGNFPGRFSGRQFSNSRSEMNVSTLELGDSALYLCASSLTRQSTDTQYFGPGTRLTVL.